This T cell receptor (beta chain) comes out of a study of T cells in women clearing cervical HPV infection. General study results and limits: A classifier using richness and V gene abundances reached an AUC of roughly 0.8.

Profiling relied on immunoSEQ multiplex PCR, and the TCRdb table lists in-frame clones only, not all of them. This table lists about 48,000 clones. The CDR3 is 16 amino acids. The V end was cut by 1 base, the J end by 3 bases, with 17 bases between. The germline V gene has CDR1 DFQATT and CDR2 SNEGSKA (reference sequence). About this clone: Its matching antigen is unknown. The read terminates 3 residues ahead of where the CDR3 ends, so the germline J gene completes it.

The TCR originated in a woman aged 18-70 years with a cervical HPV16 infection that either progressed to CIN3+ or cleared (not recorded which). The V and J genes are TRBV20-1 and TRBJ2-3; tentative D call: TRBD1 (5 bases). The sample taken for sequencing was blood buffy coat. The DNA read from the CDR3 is TGCAGTGCTAGAGGGCCTAGGGGCCGAACTACAGATACG. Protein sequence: CSARGPRGRTTDT. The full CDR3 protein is CSARGPRGRTTDTQYF.